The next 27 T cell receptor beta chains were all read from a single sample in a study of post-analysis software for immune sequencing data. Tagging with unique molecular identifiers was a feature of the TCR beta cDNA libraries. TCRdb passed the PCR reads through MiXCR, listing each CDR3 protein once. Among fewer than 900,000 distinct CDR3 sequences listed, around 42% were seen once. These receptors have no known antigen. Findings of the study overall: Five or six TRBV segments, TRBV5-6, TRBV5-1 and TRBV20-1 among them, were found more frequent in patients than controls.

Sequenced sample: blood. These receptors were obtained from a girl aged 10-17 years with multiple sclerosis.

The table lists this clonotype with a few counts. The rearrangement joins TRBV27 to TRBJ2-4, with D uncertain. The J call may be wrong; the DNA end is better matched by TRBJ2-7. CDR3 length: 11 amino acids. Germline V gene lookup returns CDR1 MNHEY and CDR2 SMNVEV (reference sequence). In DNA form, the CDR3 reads TGTGCCAGCGGCGCATCCTACGAGCAGTACTTC. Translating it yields CASGASYEQYF.

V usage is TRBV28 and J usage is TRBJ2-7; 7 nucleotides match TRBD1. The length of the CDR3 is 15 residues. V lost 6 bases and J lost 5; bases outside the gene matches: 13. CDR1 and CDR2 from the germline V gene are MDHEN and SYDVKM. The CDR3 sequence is CASSREDRVHHEQYF. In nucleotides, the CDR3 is TGTGCCAGCAGCCGCGAAGACAGGGTCCACCACGAGCAGTACTTC.

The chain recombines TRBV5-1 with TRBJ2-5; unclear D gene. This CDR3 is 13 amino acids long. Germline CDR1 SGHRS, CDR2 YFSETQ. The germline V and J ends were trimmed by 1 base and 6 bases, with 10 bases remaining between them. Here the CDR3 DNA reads TGCGCCAGCAGCTTGTCGGGTCCGAAGACCCAGTACTTC. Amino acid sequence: CASSLSGPKTQYF.

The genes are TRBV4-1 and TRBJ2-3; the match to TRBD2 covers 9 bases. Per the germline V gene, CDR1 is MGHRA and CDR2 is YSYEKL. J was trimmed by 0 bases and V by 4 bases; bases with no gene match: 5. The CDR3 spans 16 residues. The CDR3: CASSLAGDGSTDTQYF. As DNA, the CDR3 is TGCGCCAGCAGCCTAGCGGGAGATGGTAGCACAGATACGCAGTATTTT.

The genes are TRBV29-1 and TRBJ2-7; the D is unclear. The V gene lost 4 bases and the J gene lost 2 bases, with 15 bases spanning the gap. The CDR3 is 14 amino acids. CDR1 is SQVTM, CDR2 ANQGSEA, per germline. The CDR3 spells CSVVPAVTAYEQYF. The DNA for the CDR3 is TGCAGCGTTGTGCCGGCAGTCACGGCCTACGAGCAGTACTTC.

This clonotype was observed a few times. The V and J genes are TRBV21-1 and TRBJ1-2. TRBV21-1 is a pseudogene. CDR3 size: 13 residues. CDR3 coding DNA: TGTGCCAGCAGCAAAGAGGGCAACTATGGCTACACCTTC. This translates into CASSKEGNYGYTF.

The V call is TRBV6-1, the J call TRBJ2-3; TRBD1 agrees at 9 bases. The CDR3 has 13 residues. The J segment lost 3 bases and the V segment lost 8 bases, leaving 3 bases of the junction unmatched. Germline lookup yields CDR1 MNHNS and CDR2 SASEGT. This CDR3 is CASPGQGTDTQYF. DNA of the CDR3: TGTGCCAGCCCGGGACAGGGAACAGATACGCAGTATTTT.

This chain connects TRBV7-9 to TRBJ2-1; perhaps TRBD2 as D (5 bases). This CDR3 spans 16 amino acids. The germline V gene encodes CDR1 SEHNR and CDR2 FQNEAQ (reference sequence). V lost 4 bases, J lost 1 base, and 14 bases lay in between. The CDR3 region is CASSSQADLSYNEQFF. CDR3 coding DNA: TGTGCCAGCAGCTCCCAAGCGGACCTTTCCTACAATGAGCAGTTCTTC.

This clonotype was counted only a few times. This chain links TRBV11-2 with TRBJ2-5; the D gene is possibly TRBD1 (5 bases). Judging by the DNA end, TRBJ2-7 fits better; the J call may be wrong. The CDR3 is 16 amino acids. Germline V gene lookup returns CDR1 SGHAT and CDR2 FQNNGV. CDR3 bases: TGTGCCAGCAGCTTAGACGGGTACGCGGAAACAGGCGAGCAGTACTTC. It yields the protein CASSLDGYAETGEQYF.

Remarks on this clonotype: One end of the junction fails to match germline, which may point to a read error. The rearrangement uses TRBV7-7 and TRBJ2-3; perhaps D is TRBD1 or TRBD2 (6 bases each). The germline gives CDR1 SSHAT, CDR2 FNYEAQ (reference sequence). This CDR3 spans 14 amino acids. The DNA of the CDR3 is TGTGCTAGCAGCCAGGGGAGCGGGCCGGATACGCAGTATTTT. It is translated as CASSQGSGPDTQYF.

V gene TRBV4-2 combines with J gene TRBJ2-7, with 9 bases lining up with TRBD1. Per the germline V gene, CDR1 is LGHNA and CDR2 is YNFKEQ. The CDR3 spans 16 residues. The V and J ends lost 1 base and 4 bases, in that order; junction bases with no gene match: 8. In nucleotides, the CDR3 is TGTGCCAGCAGCCAAGTGGATAGACAGGGGGTTTACGAGCAGTACTTC. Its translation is CASSQVDRQGVYEQYF.

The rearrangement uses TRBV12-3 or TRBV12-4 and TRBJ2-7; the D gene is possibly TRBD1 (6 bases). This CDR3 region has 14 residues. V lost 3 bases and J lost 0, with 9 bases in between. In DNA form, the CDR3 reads TGTGCCAGCAGTTTCGGGACAACCTCCTACGAGCAGTACTTC. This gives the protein CASSFGTTSYEQYF.

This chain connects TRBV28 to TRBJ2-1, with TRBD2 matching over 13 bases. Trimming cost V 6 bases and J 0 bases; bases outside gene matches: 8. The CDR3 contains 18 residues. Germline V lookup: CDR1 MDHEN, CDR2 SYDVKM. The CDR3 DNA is TGTGCCAGCAGGGGACTAGCGGGACCCAGGAGCTCCTACAATGAGCAGTTCTTC. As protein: CASRGLAGPRSSYNEQFF. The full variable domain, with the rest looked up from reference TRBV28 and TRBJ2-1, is DVKVTQSSRYLVKRTGEKVFLECVQDMDHENMFWYRQDPGLGLRLIYFSYDVKMKEKGDIPEGYSVSREKKERFSLILESASTNQTSMYLCASRGLAGPRSSYNEQFFGPGTRLTVL.

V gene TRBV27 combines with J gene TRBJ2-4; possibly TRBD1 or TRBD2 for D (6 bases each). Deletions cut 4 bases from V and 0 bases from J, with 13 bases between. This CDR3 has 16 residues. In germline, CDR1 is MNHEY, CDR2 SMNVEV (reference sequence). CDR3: CASSSIRGLAKNIQYF. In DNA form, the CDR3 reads TGTGCCAGCAGTTCAATCAGGGGACTAGCCAAAAACATTCAGTACTTC.

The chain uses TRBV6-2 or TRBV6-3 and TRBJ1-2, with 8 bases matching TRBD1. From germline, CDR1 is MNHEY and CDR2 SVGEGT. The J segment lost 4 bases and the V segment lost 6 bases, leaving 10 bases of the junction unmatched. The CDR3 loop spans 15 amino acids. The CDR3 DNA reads TGTGCCAGCAGCCCTCGGACAGGGAAGGGCTATGGCTACACCTTC. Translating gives CASSPRTGKGYGYTF.

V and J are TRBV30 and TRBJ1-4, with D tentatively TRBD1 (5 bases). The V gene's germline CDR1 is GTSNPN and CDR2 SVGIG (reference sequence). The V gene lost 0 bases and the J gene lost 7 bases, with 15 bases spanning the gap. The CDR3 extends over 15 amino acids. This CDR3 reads CAWSVHGDLGEKLFF. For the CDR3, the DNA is TGTGCCTGGAGTGTACATGGGGACCTGGGTGAAAAACTGTTTTTT.

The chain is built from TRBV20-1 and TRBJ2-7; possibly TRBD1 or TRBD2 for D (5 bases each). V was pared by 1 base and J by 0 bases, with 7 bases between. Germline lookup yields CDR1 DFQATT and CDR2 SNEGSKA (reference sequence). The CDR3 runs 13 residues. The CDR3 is CSARAGTSYEQYF. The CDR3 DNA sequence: TGCAGTGCTAGAGCCGGGACCTCCTACGAGCAGTACTTC.

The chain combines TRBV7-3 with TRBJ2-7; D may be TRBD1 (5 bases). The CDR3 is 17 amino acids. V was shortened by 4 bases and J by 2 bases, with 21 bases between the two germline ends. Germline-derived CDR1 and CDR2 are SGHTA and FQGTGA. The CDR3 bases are TGTGCCAGCAGCTCCTACCTAACAGGAAGCTCGCCCTACGAGCAGTACTTC. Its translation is CASSSYLTGSSPYEQYF.

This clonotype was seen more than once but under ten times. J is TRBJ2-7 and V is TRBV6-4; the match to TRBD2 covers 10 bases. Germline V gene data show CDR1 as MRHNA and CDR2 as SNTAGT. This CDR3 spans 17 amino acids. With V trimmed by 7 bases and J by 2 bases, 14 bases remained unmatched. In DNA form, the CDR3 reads TGTGCCAGCATAACTTCGCGGGAGCGGGAGGGCACCTACGAGCAGTACTTC. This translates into CASITSREREGTYEQYF.

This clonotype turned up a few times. The DNA for the CDR3 is TGTGCCAGCAGCGACCACACTAGCGGGAGTCCGAATGAGCAGTTCTTC. Its protein product is CASSDHTSGSPNEQFF. The genes are TRBV9 and TRBJ2-1; 11 bases are shared with TRBD2. The ends lost 3 bases at V and 7 bases at J; junction bases unmatched: 9. The CDR3 runs to 16 residues. Germline V gene lookup returns CDR1 SGDLS and CDR2 YYNGEE.

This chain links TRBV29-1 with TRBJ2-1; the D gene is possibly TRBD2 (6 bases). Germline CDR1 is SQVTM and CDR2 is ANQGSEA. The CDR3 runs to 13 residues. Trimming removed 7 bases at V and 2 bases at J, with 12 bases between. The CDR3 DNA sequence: TGCAGCGCCGCGGGATTAGCCTACAATGAGCAGTTCTTC. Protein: CSAAGLAYNEQFF.

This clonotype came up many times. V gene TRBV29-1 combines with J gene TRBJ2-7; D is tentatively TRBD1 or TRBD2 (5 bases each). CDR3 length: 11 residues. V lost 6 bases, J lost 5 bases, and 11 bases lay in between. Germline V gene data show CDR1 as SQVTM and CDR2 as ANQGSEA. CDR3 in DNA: TGCAGCGTAAGGGTGGGGGACGAGCAGTACTTC. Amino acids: CSVRVGDEQYF.

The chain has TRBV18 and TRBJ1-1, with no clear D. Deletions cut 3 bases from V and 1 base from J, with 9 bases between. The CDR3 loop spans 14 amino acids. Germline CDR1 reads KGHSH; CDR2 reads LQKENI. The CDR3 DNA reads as TGTGCCAGCTCACCGTTGAAGGGGAACACTGAAGCTTTCTTT. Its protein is CASSPLKGNTEAFF.

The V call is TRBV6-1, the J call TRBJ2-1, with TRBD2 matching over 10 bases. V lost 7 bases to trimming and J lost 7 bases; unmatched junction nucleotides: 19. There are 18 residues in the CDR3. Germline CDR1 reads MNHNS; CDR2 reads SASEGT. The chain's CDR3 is CASNRRLTSGTSGNEQFF. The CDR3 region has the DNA TGTGCCAGCAATCGACGCCTAACTAGCGGGACGTCCGGAAATGAGCAGTTCTTC.

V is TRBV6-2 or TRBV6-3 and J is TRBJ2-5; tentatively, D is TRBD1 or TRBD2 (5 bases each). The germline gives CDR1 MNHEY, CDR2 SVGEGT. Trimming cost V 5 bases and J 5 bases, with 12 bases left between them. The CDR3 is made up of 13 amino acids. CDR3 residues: CASSTEGMETQYF. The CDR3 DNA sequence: TGTGCCAGCAGTACTGAGGGGATGGAGACCCAGTACTTC.

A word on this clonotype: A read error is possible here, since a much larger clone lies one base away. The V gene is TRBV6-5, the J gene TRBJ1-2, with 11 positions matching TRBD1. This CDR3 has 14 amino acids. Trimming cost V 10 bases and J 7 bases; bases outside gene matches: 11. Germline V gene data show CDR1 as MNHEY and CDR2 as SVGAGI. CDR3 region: CANRRTGGEGGYTF. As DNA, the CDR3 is TGTGCCAACAGACGGACAGGGGGCGAAGGTGGCTACACCTTC.

This CDR3 reads CSARATSGPGHYGYTF. DNA for the CDR3: TGCAGTGCTAGAGCTACGTCGGGGCCAGGGCACTATGGCTACACCTTC. The gene calls are TRBV20-1 and TRBJ1-2; D perhaps matches TRBD1 (5 bases). The CDR3 consists of 16 residues. Germline V gene data show CDR1 as DFQATT and CDR2 as SNEGSKA (reference sequence). Trimming took off 1 base at V and 3 bases at J, with 18 bases between the two ends.